This TCR beta chain was obtained from a study of PD-L1 blockade in urothelial cancer (TCRdb year 2017). Regarding the research as a whole: Therapy was started around 2014 for all patients, and atezolizumab 1,200 mg was administered intravenously every 3 weeks. Patients had an ECOG performance status of 0 or 1 and had received between 0 and 3 prior chemotherapy regimens. Pretreatment tumor samples and matched peripheral blood, collected serially before and after atezolizumab treatment, underwent TCR sequencing. Blood samples were analyzed at two time points: 3 weeks after treatment start (second dose) and 6 weeks after treatment start. Twenty-five of 29 patients were identified as males with urothelial cancer of bladder origin, and a prior smoking history was reported by 18 of 29 patients. Twenty-nine patients had pretreatment blood TCR-seq, some 25 had at least one posttreatment blood collection, and some 25 had tumor TCR-seq. Durable clinical benefit meant progression-free survival longer than 6 months, and TCR features were also tested against progression-free and overall survival. Fewer than ten patients achieved durable clinical benefit and 15 to 20 did not. The study was an exploratory multi-omic analysis of somatic, immune and clinical correlates of response to PD-L1 blockade with atezolizumab in urothelial cancer. A median of about 150,000 T cells and 83,000 or so unique TCRs was obtained from blood samples, and a median clonality of 0.080 was observed. In the same patients who had TCR sequencing, pretreatment tumors also underwent whole exome sequencing and RNA sequencing.

Synthetic TCR analog templates were spiked into each PCR so that absolute template abundance could be estimated from read counts. Using the immunoSEQ assay, TCRbeta CDR3 regions were amplified from genomic DNA with bias-controlled V and J gene primers. Rearranged TCRbeta segments were sequenced at approximately 20X coverage. The authors' analysis ran thus. Clustering was used to correct sequencing errors, and CDR3s were annotated against IMGT to assign V, D and J genes. Only productive TCRbeta rearrangements were used in downstream analyses, excluding out-of-frame or stop-codon sequences. Clonality was calculated as one minus the Shannon entropy normalized by the log of the number of unique productive sequences. Fisher's exact test with Benjamini-Hochberg correction, using a cutoff of adjusted p below 0.01, was how clones that differed between time points or between blood and tumor were identified. TCRdb carries this immuneACCESS record with in-frame sequences only. Its versions omit some clonotypes, under half of them owing to an unresolved V gene in the studies checked, with the rest unexplained. The V and J calls and the clone size are those of that table, but D and trimming were determined from the DNA. The sample profile shows 70,000 to 75,000 clones; 90% of them were found once. The leading ten clones occupy approximately 4.5% of the sample.

The study at large found these results: Because of the small sample size (n = 29) and the many exploratory analyses performed, the results are intended to be regarded as hypothesis-generating. At 3 weeks after the start of treatment, tumor-associated TCR clones in peripheral blood had expanded more in patients with durable benefit (n of about 20, p = 0.022). A pretreatment peripheral blood TCR clonality below the median was linked to improved progression-free and overall survival.

The sample's time point label is to be understood as: pretreatment peripheral blood. The cohort included 29 patients with locally advanced or metastatic urothelial carcinoma who were treated at Memorial Sloan Kettering on a trial protocol. Peripheral blood mononuclear cells were collected from each patient pretreatment and during treatment, giving between 1 and 8 total time points per patient. The Qiagen DNeasy Blood extraction kit was used to purify genomic DNA from total PBMCs and tumor samples. PBMCs were collected pretreatment and during treatment, and were isolated and stored as previously described. The cysteine opens and the phenylalanine closes a CDR3 of 20 amino acids. Only the CDR3 DNA is retained, 60 bases long and in frame from the first base. CDR1 and CDR2, per the germline V gene, are SGHRS and YFSETQ. Here V drops 4 bases and J drops 2 bases, and the junction holds 15 bases not matched to any gene.

Details on this clone: Its recognized antigen is unknown. Per-base quality was not reported, and no clone a single base away is much larger than it.

The receptor's source is a man aged 65-85 years with urothelial cancer. The chain is assembled from TRBV5-1 and TRBJ2-1; TRBD2 agrees with 13 junctional bases. The specimen was PBMCs, collected around atezolizumab (anti-PD-L1) treatment. CDR3 reads: CASSRSGLAGINRAYNEQFF. The DNA is as follows: TGCGCCAGCAGCCGCTCGGGACTAGCGGGGATAAATAGAGCCTACAATGAGCAGTTCTTC.